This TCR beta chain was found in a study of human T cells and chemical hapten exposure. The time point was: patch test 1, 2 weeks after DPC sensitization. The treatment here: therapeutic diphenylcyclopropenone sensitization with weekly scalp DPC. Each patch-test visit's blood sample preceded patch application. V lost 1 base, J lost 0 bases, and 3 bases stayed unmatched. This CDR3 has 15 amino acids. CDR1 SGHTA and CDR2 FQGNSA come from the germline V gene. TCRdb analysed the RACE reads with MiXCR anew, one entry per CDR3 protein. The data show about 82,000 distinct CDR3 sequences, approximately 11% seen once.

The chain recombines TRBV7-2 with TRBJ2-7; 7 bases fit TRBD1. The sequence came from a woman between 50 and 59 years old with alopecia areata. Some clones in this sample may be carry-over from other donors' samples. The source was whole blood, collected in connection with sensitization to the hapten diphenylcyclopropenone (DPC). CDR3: CASSLGGTVSYEQYF. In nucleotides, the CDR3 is TGTGCCAGCAGCTTAGGGGGGACAGTCTCCTACGAGCAGTACTTC. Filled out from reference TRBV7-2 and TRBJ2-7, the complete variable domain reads GAGVSQSPSNKVTEKGKDVELRCDPISGHTALYWYRQSLGQGLEFLIYFQGNSAPDKSGLPSDRFSAERTGGSVSTLTIQRTQQEDSAVYLCASSLGGTVSYEQYFGPGTRLTVT.